This T cell receptor (beta chain) derives from a study of spatial heterogeneity in lung cancer. Study summary: For the average unique TCR and UMI combination, more than eight occurrences appeared in raw reads. Study-wide points: There were more appearances of ubiquitous expanded tumor TCRs in blood at resection than at follow-up.

V dropped 6 bases and J dropped 9; count of bases not matched to a gene: 14. The CDR3 is made up of 15 amino acids. Germline loops: CDR1 MNHNS, CDR2 SASEGT. Ten or more counts support this clonotype. The antigen is unknown. As to time point: sample taken at primary tumor resection. Whole RNA from tumor, nontumor lung or frozen PBMC was sequenced unsorted. TCR cDNA molecules each had a unique molecular identifier. TCRdb ran MiXCR on the 5' RACE reads and lists one entry per CDR3 protein. The sample carries approximately 11,000 distinct CDR3 sequences, around a quarter recorded once. Sequenced here: PBMCs, sampled at surgery. This clonotype originated in a female donor with early-stage non-small cell lung cancer. The chain links TRBV6-1 to TRBJ2-1; TRBD1 agrees at 7 bases. The CDR3 nucleotides are TGTGCCAGCAGACGGACAGGTGGAATTCGCAGTGAGCAGTTCTTC. This sequence encodes CASRRTGGIRSEQFF.